The 5 T cell receptor beta chains listed next were all sequenced from one sample in a study of OX40 agonist ivuxolimab in advanced cancers. TCRdb's table, derived via immunoSEQ multiplex PCR, lists solely in-frame clones and lacks some. The table lists around 54,000 clones, around 90% of them singletons, with around 9.3% in the top ten. The sequences come from CD4+ or CD8+ T cells sorted from blood, collected in a trial of the OX40 agonist ivuxolimab. The receptors derive from an adult with an advanced solid tumor such as melanoma, head and neck, liver or kidney cancer.

This sequence joins TRBV6-5 and TRBJ1-4, with TRBD1 identical over 11 bases. The V and J ends lost 0 bases and 8 bases, in that order; junction bases with no gene match: 5. CDR3 length: 16 residues. Germline V gene data show CDR1 as MNHEY and CDR2 as SVGAGI. The CDR3: CASSYSPDRGLEKLFF. CDR3 DNA sequence: TGTGCCAGCAGTTACTCTCCGGACAGGGGGCTCGAAAAACTGTTTTTT.

The gene calls are TRBV29-1 and TRBJ2-2; D remains unclear. With 4 bases removed from V and 5 bases from J, the gap between germline ends came to 5 bases. CDR3 length: 11 amino acids. CDR1 SQVTM and CDR2 ANQGSEA come from the germline V gene. CDR3 DNA: TGCAGCGTTGGTCAGACCGGGGAGCTGTTTTTT. Its translation: CSVGQTGELFF.

The chain uses TRBV7-6 and TRBJ1-1, with 11 bases fitting TRBD1. This CDR3 contains 17 residues. Germline V gene sequence: CDR1 SGHVS, CDR2 FNYEAQ. The J segment lost 0 bases and the V segment lost 1 base, leaving 4 bases of the junction unmatched. The CDR3, as DNA: TGTGCCAGCAGCTTAGGGGGACAGGGGGACCTGAACACTGAAGCTTTCTTT. It is translated as CASSLGGQGDLNTEAFF.

The chain couples TRBV5-4 to TRBJ2-7; 12 nucleotides align to TRBD2. V was clipped by 0 bases and J by 7 bases; unmatched bases: 2. CDR1 is SGHNT, CDR2 YYREEE, per germline (reference sequence). The CDR3 extends over 14 amino acids. CDR3 in DNA: TGTGCCAGCAGCTTGGGACTAGCGGGAGCAGAGCAGTACTTC. It specifies CASSLGLAGAEQYF.

V gene TRBV19 combines with J gene TRBJ1-2; 7 bases match TRBD1. V lost 5 bases and J lost 2; bases outside the gene matches: 5. The CDR3 consists of 14 residues. Germline values: CDR1 LNHDA, CDR2 SQIVND (reference sequence). The CDR3 coding sequence is TGTGCCAGTAGTCAATGGACAGGAAACTATGGCTACACCTTC. Translated: CASSQWTGNYGYTF.